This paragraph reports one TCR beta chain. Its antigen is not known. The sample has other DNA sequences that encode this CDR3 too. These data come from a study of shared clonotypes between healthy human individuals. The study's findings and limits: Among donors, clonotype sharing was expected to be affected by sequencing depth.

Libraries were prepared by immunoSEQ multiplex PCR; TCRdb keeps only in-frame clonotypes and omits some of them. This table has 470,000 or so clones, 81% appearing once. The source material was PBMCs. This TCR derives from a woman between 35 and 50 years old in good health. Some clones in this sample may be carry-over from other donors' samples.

The CDR3 nucleotides are TGTGCCAGCAGCTCGGGACCGAACACCGGGGAGCTGTTTTTT. This codes for CASSSGPNTGELFF. The J gene is TRBJ2-2, the V gene TRBV7-3, with D perhaps matching TRBD1 or TRBD2 (5 bases each). CDR3 length: 14 amino acids. Trimming left V 4 bases short and J 0 bases short, with 6 bases between. The V gene's germline CDR1 is SGHTA and CDR2 FQGTGA.